This entry concerns a single T cell receptor beta chain. No cognate antigen has been identified for it. One end of the junction fails to match germline, which may point to a read error. The iRepertoire nested amplicon-rescue multiplex PCR (arm-PCR) platform was used to amplify TCR alpha and beta CDR3 regions from RNA. The input for one-step reverse transcription and amplification was about 95-450 ng of tissue mRNA or PBMC total RNA. After bead purification, a secondary multiplex PCR added Illumina adapters, and libraries were gel-purified between 200 and 400 bp. Internal 6-nucleotide barcodes were carried by the libraries and were used for demultiplexing. Sequencing of the libraries was done on an Illumina MiSeq using 2x220 or 2x250 nucleotide paired-end reads. The study's processing was this. Paired reads were merged with FLASH 1.2.11 and aligned to the GRCh37 human genome with BWA-MEM before extracting TRA and TRB reads. An IMGT-derived reference of cassette sequences and CDR3 motifs, with pseudogenes included, was used for V and J assignment. Reads were translated in three frames, and productive CDR3s were defined as those with a C...FGXG motif and no stop codons. A clonotype was defined as a unique combination of a V-J cassette pair and a CDR3 amino acid sequence. Reads were filtered by Hamming distance, thresholded by each sample's sequence error rate in mapped regions. TCRdb itself trimmed the public reads at Q25 with fastp, ran MiXCR and retained productive beta chains. Every CDR3 protein is listed once, alongside the most common genes and DNA of its rows. The V and J calls, along with clone size, are taken from TCRdb and not from the paper's own processing. In all, the sample holds 400,000 or so distinct CDR3 sequences, and roughly two fifths of those were seen once. The ten largest clonotypes hold about 11% of the sample.

There are 15 amino acids in the CDR3, from cysteine to phenylalanine inclusive. Of all the DNA, just the CDR3 is kept, 45 bases in frame from base 1. This entry belongs to a study of glioma-infiltrating T cells (dated by TCRdb to about 2016). Regarding the study in general: The low-grade gliomas were WHO grade II oligodendrogliomas or astrocytomas, while the glioblastomas were WHO grade IV tumors sampled at initial diagnosis rather than at recurrent diagnosis. Sequencing coverage of roughly 4- to 10-fold of around 1 million peripheral T cells was targeted for blood libraries. The study sequenced TCR alpha- and beta-chain repertoires from glioma tissue, from non-neoplastic brain tissue and from matched peripheral blood mononuclear cells. Each tissue-infiltrating repertoire was compared with the same patient's peripheral blood repertoire to measure divergence between tissue and blood T-cell populations. The paired cohort was made up of three low-grade glioma patients, 7 to 9 primary glioblastoma patients and three non-glioma patients who contributed non-neoplastic brain tissue. Glioma patients received dexamethasone for six or fewer days before surgery. What the study reported, not specific to this receptor: Small numbers underpinned the group comparisons: eight glioblastoma patients, three low-grade glioma patients and three non-neoplastic patients. VJ-independent divergence between tissue and blood was lower than expected in non-neoplastic patients but higher than expected in all gliomas, particularly low-grade gliomas. A signature set of shared blood CDR3 motifs marked patients with low tissue-blood divergence and was depleted in highly divergent patients. Very few CDR3 sequences were shared between tissue and blood, attributed to high CDR3 diversity and limited sampling.

Immediately after resection, surgical brain or tumor specimens were cryofrozen in liquid nitrogen, with peripheral blood cells collected concurrently. The TCR was taken from a human donor with low-grade glioma or glioblastoma, undergoing nonglioma brain surgery, or in good health (not recorded which). Specimen: glioma tissue, nonneoplastic brain tissue, or PBMCs (not recorded which). The rearranged chain carries TRBV12-3 or TRBV12-4 and TRBJ2-3; the D segment could be TRBD2, given 5 matching bases. In nucleotide form, the sequence is TGTGCCAGCCAAACTCCGGGATATAGCATAGATACGCAGTATTTT. This sequence encodes CASQTPGYSIDTQYF.